The sequence of this T cell receptor (beta chain) was determined in a study of blood T cell repertoires in COVID-19. Whole-study context: The study drew acute and convalescent COVID-19 samples from the United States, Italy and Spain.

Germline V gives CDR1 SEHNR, CDR2 FQNEAQ (reference sequence). The CDR3 consists of 15 residues. The V gene end was trimmed by 3 bases and the J gene end by 7 bases; junction bases not matched to a gene: 9. Per the original methods: Amplification from reference gene primers served as the basis for estimated nucleated cell counts. The protocol was immunoSEQ multiplex PCR, while the TCRdb copy is restricted to in-frame clones and leaves out a portion. The V and J calls and clone size are taken from that table; D and trimming were inferred from the DNA. The table lists 120,000 or so clones, 70% to 75% of them singletons, with roughly 5.5% in the top ten.

The specimen was peripheral blood. The V and J genes are TRBV7-9 and TRBJ1-2; TRBD1 aligns across 9 bases. The TCR originated in a man in his fifties or sixties with acute or convalescent COVID-19. This CDR3 reads CASSFWGQGDSGYTF. The CDR3 DNA reads as TGTGCCAGCAGCTTTTGGGGACAGGGAGATTCTGGCTACACCTTC.